Described below is a single T cell receptor beta chain sequence and its context. Its matching antigen is unknown. cDNA prepared by RNA extraction and subsequent reverse transcription served as the template for sequencing. The data were produced by immunoSEQ multiplex PCR, yet TCRdb's version contains in-frame clones alone and is incomplete. Here the sample spans 120,000 or so clones, roughly 57% being singletons. Treatment meaning: oral pan-JAK inhibitor, 5-10 mg twice daily. Alopecia areata patients provided lesional scalp punch biopsies and peripheral blood, both collected for the study. Sorted populations comprised CD4+ and CD8+ T cells obtained from PBMCs. These data originate in a study of CD8+ T cells in alopecia areata. Findings and caveats of the study: In scalp and blood, many expanded lesional clones persisted during tofacitinib. Tofacitinib significantly decreased scalp clonality and expanded CD8+ clones among top 100.

V was cut by 1 base and J by 0 bases, with 11 bases left in between. The CDR3 has 16 amino acids. Germline V CDR1 and CDR2: SGDLS, YYNGEE. Source: CD4+ T cells sorted from blood, taken at week 4, from a patient treated with tofacitinib. The rearrangement links TRBV9 to TRBJ1-3; D ambiguous. This clonotype was obtained from a human donor with alopecia areata. The CDR3 region is CASSVLDSDSGNTIYF. CDR3 in DNA: TGTGCCAGCAGCGTACTGGACTCGGACTCTGGAAACACCATATATTTT.